This section outlines one T cell receptor (beta chain) sequence together with its context. The sample comes from a study of blood T cell repertoires in COVID-19. Study as a whole: T cells, B-cell-depleted T cells, or PBMCs supplied cDNA or gDNA.

Original processing methods: Estimated nucleated cell counts came from reference gene primer amplification. Profiling relied on immunoSEQ multiplex PCR, and the TCRdb table lists in-frame clones only, not all of them. Clonal size and the V and J genes are those of that table, whereas D and trimming came from the DNA. The data show under 150,000 clones, about 83% seen once. Clinical history reported by participants formed the basis on which cohorts were assigned. It was within 2 weeks before study entry that exposed participants met a COVID-19 case. Sequencing input: PBMCs or T cells enriched from blood (not recorded which). The clonotype originates from a woman between 50 and 59 years old who had been exposed to COVID-19.

The CDR3 here is CASSAYLGPDRDTQYF. The DNA of the CDR3 is TGTGCCAGCAGCGCTTACCTGGGGCCGGACAGAGATACGCAGTATTTT. V is TRBV9 and J is TRBJ2-3, with a tentative D call TRBD1 (6 bases). The CDR3 runs 16 residues. Germline V gene sequence: CDR1 SGDLS, CDR2 YYNGEE. Trimming removed 3 bases from V and 5 bases from J, with 19 bases in between.